Below are 25 T cell receptor beta chains sequenced from a single sample in a study of tumor and adjacent non-tumor tissue in lung cancer. Three rounds of nested PCR, following a modified ARM-PCR protocol, produced the TCRbeta library. TCRdb independently ran MiXCR on the multiplex PCR reads; one entry per CDR3 protein. The sample holds tens of thousands of distinct CDR3 sequences; 61% are singletons and the top ten take roughly a third. RNA was extracted from bulk tissue without any cell sorting. This non-tumor lung sample came from over 3 cm beyond the tumor edge. The source material was distant non-tumor lung tissue. The source is a man aged 65-85 years with non-small cell lung cancer.

In regard to this clonotype: One end of the junction is discordant with germline, which a read error may explain. The chain combines TRBV11-1 with TRBJ2-5; D is possibly TRBD1 (5 bases). The CDR3 consists of 14 residues. Germline CDR1 is SGHAT and CDR2 is FQDESV (reference sequence). CDR3 nucleotides: TGTGCCAGCACCCAGGGTGATTCACAAGAGACCCAGTATTTC. Encoded protein: CASTQGDSQETQYF. Full variable domain (missing parts from reference TRBV11-1 and TRBJ2-5): EAEVAQSPRYKITEKSQAVAFWCDPISGHATLYWYRQILGQGPELLVQFQDESVVDDSQLPKDRFSAERLKGVDSTLKIQPAELGDSAMYLCASTQGDSQETQYFGPGTRLLVL.

About this clonotype: A single base separates this from a much larger clone, so it may be a read error. The rearrangement joins TRBV6-2 or TRBV6-3 to TRBJ1-5; no clear D. CDR1 and CDR2 from the germline V gene are MNHEY and SVGEGT. This CDR3 is 16 amino acids long. The germline V and J ends were trimmed by 2 bases and 7 bases, with 18 bases remaining between them. CDR3 region: CASSYICVSPQQPQHF. The CDR3 bases are TGTGCCAGCAGTTACATATGTGTTTCACCACAGCAGCCCCAGCATTTT.

This rearrangement joins TRBV11-2 to TRBJ1-1, with D maybe TRBD1 (6 bases). The CDR3 spans 15 residues. V gave up 10 bases and J gave up 1 base, with 19 bases separating them. From germline, CDR1 is SGHAT and CDR2 FQNNGV. This CDR3 is CAKSIRWTENTEAFF. The CDR3 DNA reads TGTGCCAAGAGCATAAGATGGACAGAGAACACTGAAGCTTTCTTT.

Points on this clonotype: This CDR3 is missing its conserved last phenylalanine or tryptophan, likely due to a read error. This chain connects TRBV4-1 to TRBJ2-7; D unresolved. Between the trimmed V and J ends, which lost 0 bases and 3 bases, there was a span of 15 bases. CDR3 size: 16 residues. Germline-derived CDR1 and CDR2 are MGHRA and YSYEKL. The CDR3, as DNA: TGCGCCAGCAGCCAAGACCACGGGCAAGGTGACTACGAGCAGTACCTC. Residues: CASSQDHGQGDYEQYL.

This clonotype was observed many times. The chain couples TRBV6-1 to TRBJ1-5, with D uncertain. The V gene lost 6 bases and the J gene lost 9 bases, with 15 bases spanning the gap. CDR1 and CDR2 (germline): MNHNS, SASEGT. The CDR3 has 13 residues. CDR3 in amino acids: CASSPGNQRPQHF. The CDR3 region has the DNA TGTGCCAGCAGCCCGGGGAATCAAAGGCCCCAGCATTTT.

The gene calls are TRBV19 and TRBJ1-5, with a weak D call TRBD1 (5 bases). CDR1 LNHDA and CDR2 SQIVND come from the germline V gene (reference sequence). Trimming took off 3 bases at V and 6 bases at J, with 15 bases between the two ends. The CDR3 length is 15 residues. Here the CDR3 reads CASSMGFLGGQPQHF. CDR3 DNA: TGTGCCAGTAGTATGGGGTTCTTGGGGGGTCAGCCCCAGCATTTT.

About this clonotype: A much larger clonotype is one base distant, so this may be a read error. The genes are TRBV4-1 and TRBJ2-1; D is unresolved. The germline CDR1 and CDR2 sequences are MGHRA and YSYEKL. The CDR3 sequence is 14 residues long. Deletions cut 0 bases from V and 12 bases from J, with 15 bases between. The DNA for the CDR3 is TGCGCCAGCAGCCAAGACGCGGCCCGTGTTGGGCAGTTCTTC. Protein sequence: CASSQDAARVGQFF.

As for this clonotype: The junction departs from germline at one end; a sequencing error may be responsible. The V and J genes are TRBV5-1 and TRBJ2-7, with 12 bases fitting TRBD1. CDR3 size: 17 residues. Germline CDR1 is SGHRS and CDR2 is YFSETQ. The CDR3 spells CASNLEVTGQGAYDQYF. CDR3 nucleotide sequence: TGCGCCAGCAACTTGGAAGTTACGGGACAGGGGGCCTACGACCAGTACTTC.

This clonotype has ten or more counts. The V call is TRBV4-1, the J call TRBJ2-1; D is undetermined. The V end lost 1 base, the J end lost 7 bases, and 20 bases lay between the germline ends. The CDR3 is made up of 17 amino acids. CDR1 is MGHRA and CDR2 is YSYEKL in the germline V gene. CDR3 DNA: TGCGCCAGCAGCCAAGTAATGGCTGGGTCCGGAACGAATGAGCAGTTCTTC. Amino acid sequence: CASSQVMAGSGTNEQFF.

This clonotype was found many times. The J gene is TRBJ1-1, the V gene TRBV20-1; tentatively, D is TRBD1 (5 bases). Germline V lookup: CDR1 DFQATT, CDR2 SNEGSKA (reference sequence). V was trimmed by 4 bases and J by 6 bases, leaving 18 bases between them. The CDR3 totals 14 residues. The CDR3 sequence: CSAKGNGAWAEAFF. CDR3 DNA sequence: TGCAGTGCTAAGGGGAATGGAGCGTGGGCTGAAGCTTTCTTT.

The rearrangement links TRBV29-1 to TRBJ2-5; weak D call: TRBD1 (5 bases). This CDR3 is built from 12 residues. With 7 bases removed from V and 1 base from J, the gap between germline ends came to 10 bases. The germline gives CDR1 SQVTM, CDR2 ANQGSEA. Here the CDR3 reads CSEGHSQETQYF. In nucleotides, the CDR3 is TGCAGCGAGGGGCACTCCCAAGAGACCCAGTACTTC.

The J gene is TRBJ1-1, the V gene TRBV20-1; D perhaps matches TRBD1 (5 bases). CDR3 length: 14 residues. Trimming pared 1 base from V and 1 base from J, leaving 10 bases between. Germline V gene lookup returns CDR1 DFQATT and CDR2 SNEGSKA (reference sequence). In DNA, the CDR3 is TGCAGTGCTAGAGGAGGGGCTGCGAACACTGAAGCTTTCTTT. Protein sequence: CSARGGAANTEAFF.

This clonotype came up many times. The chain carries TRBV6-6 and TRBJ2-3; D remains ambiguous. CDR1 MNHNY and CDR2 SVGAGI come from the germline V gene (reference sequence). This CDR3 contains 13 residues. V was trimmed by 2 bases and J by 6 bases, leaving 9 bases between them. The CDR3 here is CASSYTMRDTQYF. In DNA, the CDR3 is TGTGCCAGCAGTTACACCATGAGGGATACGCAGTATTTT.

Of note for this clonotype: Compared with germline, one end of the junction differs, possibly owing to a read error. This chain uses TRBV12-3 or TRBV12-4 with TRBJ2-7; the D call may be TRBD1 or TRBD2 (5 bases each). This CDR3 is built from 18 residues. The CDR3 spells CASCSSKSGTGLSYEHYF. CDR3 DNA: TGTGCCAGCTGTTCATCTAAGTCCGGGACGGGCCTTTCCTACGAGCATTACTTC.

About this clonotype itself: A much larger clone differs from this one at a single base, so this may be a read error. The CDR3 does not close with the conserved phenylalanine or tryptophan, likely indicating a read error. The chain joins TRBV29-1 to TRBJ2-2; no clear D. CDR1 is SQVTM and CDR2 is ANQGSEA in the germline V gene. V was pared by 2 bases and J by 1 base, with 8 bases between. The CDR3 has 14 residues. In nucleotides, the CDR3 is TGCAGCGTTGAATGGTATGGGAACACCGGGGAGCTGTTTTTA. This encodes CSVEWYGNTGELFL.

About this clonotype itself: At one end, the junction sequence differs from germline, possibly due to a read error. V usage is TRBV29-1 and J usage is TRBJ2-3, with 10 bases aligning to TRBD1. The J call may be incorrect, as the DNA end agrees better with TRBJ1-5. Per the germline V gene, CDR1 is SQVTM and CDR2 is ANQGSEA. CDR3 length equals 15 residues. The CDR3 coding sequence is TGTAGCGTTGACGGGACAGGGGCGGGGGTAGATACGCAGCATTTT. It is translated as CSVDGTGAGVDTQHF.

The gene calls are TRBV6-2 or TRBV6-3 and TRBJ2-5, with D perhaps TRBD1 (8 bases). There are 17 residues in the CDR3. Germline CDR1 MNHEY, CDR2 SVGEGT. The ends were cut back, 5 bases at V and 1 base at J, with 20 bases in the middle. The chain's CDR3 is CASSKITGGGLQETQYF. CDR3 in DNA: TGTGCCAGCAGTAAGATAACAGGGGGGGGACTCCAAGAGACCCAGTACTTC.

The chain joins TRBV20-1 to TRBJ2-1; 11 bases are shared with TRBD2. This CDR3 spans 15 amino acids. The germline V gene encodes CDR1 DFQATT and CDR2 SNEGSKA (reference sequence). V gave up 4 bases and J gave up 9 bases; unmatched junction bases: 11. CDR3 sequence: CSANVLAGGPPEQFF. In nucleotides, the CDR3 is TGCAGTGCTAACGTGCTAGCGGGAGGCCCACCTGAGCAGTTCTTC.

As to this clonotype: A read error is possible here, since a much larger clone lies one base away. V usage is TRBV5-4 and J usage is TRBJ2-3; the D call may be TRBD1 or TRBD2 (5 bases each). The germline V gene encodes CDR1 SGHNT and CDR2 YYREEE (reference sequence). This CDR3 spans 13 amino acids. CDR3 sequence reads: CAGRFGTTDTQYF. In DNA form, the CDR3 reads TGTGCCGGCAGGTTCGGGACCACAGATACGCAGTATTTT.

Concerning this clonotype itself: Compared with germline, one end of the junction differs, possibly owing to a read error. CDR3 sequence reads: CASSYMAGSGANVMTF. For the CDR3, the DNA is TGTGCCAGCAGTTACATGGCGGGCTCTGGGGCCAACGTCATGACTTTC. The genes are TRBV6-5 and TRBJ2-6; D tentatively fits TRBD1 or TRBD2 (5 bases each). The CDR3 loop spans 16 amino acids. Per the germline V gene, CDR1 is MNHEY and CDR2 is SVGAGI.

The rearrangement joins TRBV6-1 to TRBJ1-6; maybe TRBD1 (6 bases). Germline lookup yields CDR1 MNHNS and CDR2 SASEGT. The CDR3 has 14 residues. V shed 5 bases and J shed 14 bases, with 19 bases lying between them. The CDR3 loop is CASSSPGQYGSLHF. The CDR3, as DNA: TGTGCCAGCAGTAGCCCGGGACAATACGGATCCCTCCACTTT.

Regarding this clonotype: Sequence at one end of the junction differs from germline and may be a read error. V gene TRBV5-1 combines with J gene TRBJ1-2; 8 nucleotides align to TRBD1. The V gene's germline CDR1 is SGHRS and CDR2 YFSETQ. CDR3 length: 17 amino acids. The CDR3 loop reads CASSLGPTRGHNNGCTF. The CDR3 DNA is TGCGCCAGCAGCTTGGGGCCTACCAGGGGGCACAACAATGGCTGCACCTTC.

The chain couples TRBV28 to TRBJ2-7; D is possibly TRBD2 (5 bases). The germline V gene has CDR1 MDHEN and CDR2 SYDVKM. The V gene lost 7 bases and the J gene lost 3 bases, with 22 bases spanning the gap. The CDR3 is made up of 16 amino acids. The DNA of the CDR3 is TGTGCCAGCAACACTGCGGGCGAGGGCGCGGGCTACGAGCAGTACTTC. This sequence encodes CASNTAGEGAGYEQYF.

Concerning this clonotype itself: One junction end does not reproduce the germline sequence, and a read error may be involved. CDR3 region: CDTERTPGANVPTF. The CDR3 DNA is TGTGACACCGAGCGGACTCCCGGGGCCAACGTCCCGACTTTC. The V gene is TRBV24-1, the J gene TRBJ2-6, with D perhaps matching TRBD1 or TRBD2 (5 bases each). Germline assignment: CDR1 KGHDR and CDR2 SFDVKD. This CDR3 has 14 amino acids.

With regard to this clonotype: The junction does not match germline at one end; this may be a read error. The genes are TRBV29-1 and TRBJ2-5; tentatively, D is TRBD1 or TRBD2 (5 bases each). CDR1 is SQVTM and CDR2 is ANQGSEA in the germline V gene. The CDR3 covers 14 residues. The CDR3 spells CGVLIPGRMETQNF. Here the CDR3 DNA reads TGCGGCGTCCTTATACCGGGGCGAATGGAGACCCAGAACTTC. The full variable domain, completed using reference TRBV29-1 and TRBJ2-5, is SAVISQKPSRDICQRGTSLTIQCQVDSQVTMMFWYRQQPGQSLTLIATANQGSEATYESGFVIDKFPISRPNLTFSTLTVSNMSPEDSSIYLCGVLIPGRMETQNFGPGTRLLVL.